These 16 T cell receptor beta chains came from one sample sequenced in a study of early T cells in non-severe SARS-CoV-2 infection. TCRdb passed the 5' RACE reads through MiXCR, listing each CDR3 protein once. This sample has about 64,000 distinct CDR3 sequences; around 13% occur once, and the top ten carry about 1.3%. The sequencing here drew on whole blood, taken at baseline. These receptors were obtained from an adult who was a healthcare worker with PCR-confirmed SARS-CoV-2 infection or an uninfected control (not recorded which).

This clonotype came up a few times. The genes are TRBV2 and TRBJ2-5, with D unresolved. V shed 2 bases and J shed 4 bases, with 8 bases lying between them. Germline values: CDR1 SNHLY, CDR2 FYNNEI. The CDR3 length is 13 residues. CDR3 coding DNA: TGTGCCAGCAGTGAACTGGAGTTAGAGACCCAGTACTTC. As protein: CASSELELETQYF.

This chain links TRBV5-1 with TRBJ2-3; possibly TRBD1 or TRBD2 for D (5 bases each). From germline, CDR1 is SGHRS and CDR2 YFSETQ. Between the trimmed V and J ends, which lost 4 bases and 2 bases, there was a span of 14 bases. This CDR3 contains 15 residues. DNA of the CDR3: TGCGCCAGCAGCGGGACGGCTGGAAACACAGATACGCAGTATTTT. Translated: CASSGTAGNTDTQYF. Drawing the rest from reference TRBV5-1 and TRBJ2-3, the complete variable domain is KAGVTQTPRYLIKTRGQQVTLSCSPISGHRSVSWYQQTPGQGLQFLFEYFSETQRNKGNFPGRFSGRQFSNSRSEMNVSTLELGDSALYLCASSGTAGNTDTQYFGPGTRLTVL.

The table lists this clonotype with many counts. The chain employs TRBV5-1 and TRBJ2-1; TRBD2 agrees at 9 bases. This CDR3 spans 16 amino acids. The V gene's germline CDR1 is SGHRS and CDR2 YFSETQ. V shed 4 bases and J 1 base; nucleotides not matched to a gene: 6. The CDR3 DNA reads TGCGCCAGCAGCGTTTTAGCGGGGGTTTCCTACAATGAGCAGTTCTTC. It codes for CASSVLAGVSYNEQFF.

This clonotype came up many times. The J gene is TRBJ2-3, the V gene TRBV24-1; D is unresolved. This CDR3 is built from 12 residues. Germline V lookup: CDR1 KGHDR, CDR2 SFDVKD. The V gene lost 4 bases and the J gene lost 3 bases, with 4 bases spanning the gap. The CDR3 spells CATSDGTDTQYF. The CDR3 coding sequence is TGTGCCACCAGTGACGGGACAGATACGCAGTATTTT.

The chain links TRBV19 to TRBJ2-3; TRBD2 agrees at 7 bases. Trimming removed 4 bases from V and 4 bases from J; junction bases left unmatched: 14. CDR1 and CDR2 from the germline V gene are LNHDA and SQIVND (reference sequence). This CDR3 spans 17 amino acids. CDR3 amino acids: CASSTSKTSAYSDTQYF. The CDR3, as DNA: TGTGCCAGTAGTACCTCAAAAACTAGCGCCTACTCAGATACGCAGTATTTT.

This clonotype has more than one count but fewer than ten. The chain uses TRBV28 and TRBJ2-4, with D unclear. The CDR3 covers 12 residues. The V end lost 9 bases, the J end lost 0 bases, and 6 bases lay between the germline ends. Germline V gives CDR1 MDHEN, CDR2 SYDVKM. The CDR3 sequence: CASCLAKNIQYF. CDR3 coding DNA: TGTGCCAGTTGTTTAGCCAAAAACATTCAGTACTTC.

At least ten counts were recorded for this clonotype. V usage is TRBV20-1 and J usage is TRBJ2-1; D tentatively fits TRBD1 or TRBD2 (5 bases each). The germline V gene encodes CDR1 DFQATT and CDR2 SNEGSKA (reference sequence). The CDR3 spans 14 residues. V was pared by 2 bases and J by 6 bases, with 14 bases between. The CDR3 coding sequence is TGCAGTGCTAGAAGTTACCGGGACCGCAATGAGCAGTTCTTC. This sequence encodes CSARSYRDRNEQFF.

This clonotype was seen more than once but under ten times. The DNA for the CDR3 is TGTGCCAGCACCCTAGACTGGAACACCGGGGAGCTGTTTTTT. The encoded protein is CASTLDWNTGELFF. The chain is built from TRBV9 and TRBJ2-2; D is unclear. This CDR3 spans 14 amino acids. Germline assignment: CDR1 SGDLS and CDR2 YYNGEE. V dropped 6 bases and J dropped 1 base, with 10 bases sitting between them.

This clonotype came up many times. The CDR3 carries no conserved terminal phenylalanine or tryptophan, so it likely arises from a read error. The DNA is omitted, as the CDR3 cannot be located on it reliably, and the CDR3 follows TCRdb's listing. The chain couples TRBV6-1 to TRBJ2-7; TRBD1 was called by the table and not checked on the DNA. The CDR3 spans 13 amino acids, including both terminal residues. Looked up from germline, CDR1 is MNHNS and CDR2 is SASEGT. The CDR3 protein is CASSERSRGALYP.

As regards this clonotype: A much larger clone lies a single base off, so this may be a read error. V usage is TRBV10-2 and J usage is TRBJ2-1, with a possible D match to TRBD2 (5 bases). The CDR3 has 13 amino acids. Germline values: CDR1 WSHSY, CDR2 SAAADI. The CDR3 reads CTSLASRYNEQFF. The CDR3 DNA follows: TGCACCAGCCTAGCAAGCCGCTACAATGAGCAGTTCTTC.

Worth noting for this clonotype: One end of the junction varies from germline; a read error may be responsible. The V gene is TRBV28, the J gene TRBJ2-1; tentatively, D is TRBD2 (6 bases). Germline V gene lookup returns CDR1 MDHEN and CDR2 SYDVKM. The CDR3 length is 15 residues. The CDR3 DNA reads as TGTGCCAGCAGTTTTGGAGGGACCCAAGGAAATGAGCGGTTCTTC. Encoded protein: CASSFGGTQGNERFF.

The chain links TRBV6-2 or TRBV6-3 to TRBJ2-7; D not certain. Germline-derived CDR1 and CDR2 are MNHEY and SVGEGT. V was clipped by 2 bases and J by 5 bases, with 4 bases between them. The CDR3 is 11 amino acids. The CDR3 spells CASSYDDEQYF. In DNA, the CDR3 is TGTGCCAGCAGTTACGACGACGAGCAGTACTTC.

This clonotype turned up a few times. The DNA of the CDR3 is TGTGCCAGCAGTTTGGCGCGAGGGGAAGGGAATCAGCCCCAGCATTTT. Protein: CASSLARGEGNQPQHF. J is TRBJ1-5 and V is TRBV12-3 or TRBV12-4, with D possibly TRBD1 on 5 matching bases. The CDR3 is made up of 16 amino acids. Trimming cost V 3 bases and J 4 bases, with 16 bases left between them.

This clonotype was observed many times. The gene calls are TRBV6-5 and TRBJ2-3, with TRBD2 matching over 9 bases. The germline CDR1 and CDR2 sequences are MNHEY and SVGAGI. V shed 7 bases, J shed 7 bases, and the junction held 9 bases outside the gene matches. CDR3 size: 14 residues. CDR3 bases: TGTGCCAGCACTGCGGGGGGGCCTGAAAATACGCAGTATTTT. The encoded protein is CASTAGGPENTQYF.

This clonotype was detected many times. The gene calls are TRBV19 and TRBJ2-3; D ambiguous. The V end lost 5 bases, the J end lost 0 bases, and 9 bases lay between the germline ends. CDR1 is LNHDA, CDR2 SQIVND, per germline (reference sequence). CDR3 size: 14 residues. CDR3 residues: CASSQPGSTDTQYF. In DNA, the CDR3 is TGTGCCAGTAGTCAGCCCGGTAGCACAGATACGCAGTATTTT.

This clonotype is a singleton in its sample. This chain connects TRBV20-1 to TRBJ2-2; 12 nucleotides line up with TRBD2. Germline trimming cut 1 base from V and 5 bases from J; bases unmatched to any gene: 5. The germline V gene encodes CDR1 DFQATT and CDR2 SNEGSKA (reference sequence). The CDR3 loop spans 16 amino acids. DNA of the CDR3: TGCAGTGCTAGAGCTAGCGGGAGGGCATCAACCGGGGAGCTGTTTTTT. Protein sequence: CSARASGRASTGELFF.